This T cell receptor beta chain was retrieved from a study of blood T cells in healthy people across ages. Findings of the study overall: Unsorted PBMC material precluded a definitive naive versus antigen-experienced comparison.

The authors isolated at least 6.5 million PBMCs per sample. Next came a second PCR, run for about 6 to 12 cycles, which used a sample-barcoded 5' primer along with a J-beta primer mix. Every individual sample yielded 2.5 million or more paired-end reads (each containing CDR3). TCRdb reprocessed the 5' RACE reads with MiXCR, giving one entry per CDR3 protein. The table records 850,000 to 950,000 distinct CDR3 sequences, around 28% of them present only once. At least ten counts were recorded for this clonotype. Its antigen is not identified. The CDR3 extends over 18 amino acids. The V segment lost 3 bases and the J segment 0 bases; nucleotides outside the gene matches: 10.

Specimen: blood. The chain carries TRBV12-3 or TRBV12-4 and TRBJ2-1; 8 nucleotides agree with TRBD1. The sequence was collected from an elderly woman in good health. The DNA for the CDR3 is TGTGCCAGCAGTTTGGGCAGGGGGCCCTCGAGCTCCTACAATGAGCAGTTCTTC. It translates to CASSLGRGPSSSYNEQFF.